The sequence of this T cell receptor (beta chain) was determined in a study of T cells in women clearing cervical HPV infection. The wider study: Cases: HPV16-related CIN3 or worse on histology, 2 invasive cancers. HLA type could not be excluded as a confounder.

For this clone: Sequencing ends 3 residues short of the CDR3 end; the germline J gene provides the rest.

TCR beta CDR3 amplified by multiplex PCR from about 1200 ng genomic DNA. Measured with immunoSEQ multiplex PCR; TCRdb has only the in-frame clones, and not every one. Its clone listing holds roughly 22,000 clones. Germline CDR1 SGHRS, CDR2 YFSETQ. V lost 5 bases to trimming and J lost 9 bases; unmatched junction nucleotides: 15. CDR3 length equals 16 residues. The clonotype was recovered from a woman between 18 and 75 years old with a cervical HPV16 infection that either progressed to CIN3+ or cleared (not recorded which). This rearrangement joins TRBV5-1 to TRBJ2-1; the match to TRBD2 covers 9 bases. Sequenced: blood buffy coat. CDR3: CASRTILAGSSSEQFF. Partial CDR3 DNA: TGCGCCAGCAGAACGATTCTAGCGGGGAGTAGCAGTGAG.